Presented here are 9 T cell receptor beta chains from one specimen sequenced in a study of shared clonotypes between healthy human individuals. Assay used: immunoSEQ multiplex PCR; TCRdb lists only in-frame clones, some missing. The sample has approximately 530,000 clones; 90% to 97% are singletons. The sample consisted of naive CD4+ T cells sorted from blood. Subset noted: CD45RA+ positively selected. The receptors come from a woman in her 30s in good health.

A single count supports this clone. This chain uses TRBV5-1 with TRBJ1-2, with 7 bases identical to TRBD1. This CDR3 contains 15 residues. CDR1 is SGHRS, CDR2 YFSETQ, per germline. V gave up 5 bases and J gave up 4 bases; unmatched junction bases: 11. CDR3 loop: CASSSGGQKIYGYTF. The CDR3 DNA reads TGCGCCAGCAGTTCCGGGGGACAGAAAATCTATGGCTACACCTTC.

This sequence joins TRBV28 and TRBJ1-5; perhaps TRBD1 as D (5 bases). The V and J ends lost 5 bases and 6 bases respectively, with 29 bases between them. The CDR3 runs 19 residues. Germline V gene data show CDR1 as MDHEN and CDR2 as SYDVKM. The CDR3 reads CASSPQGSYLALLIQPQHF. The CDR3 DNA sequence: TGTGCCAGCAGTCCCCAGGGATCCTATCTAGCCCTCTTAATTCAGCCCCAGCATTTT.

The J gene is TRBJ1-5, the V gene TRBV10-2; D gene ambiguous. Germline V gives CDR1 WSHSY, CDR2 SAAADI. With 2 bases removed from V and 7 bases from J, the gap between germline ends came to 9 bases. The CDR3 has 13 residues. CDR3: CASSETAGQPQHF. The CDR3 DNA follows: TGCGCCAGCAGTGAGACAGCGGGGCAGCCCCAGCATTTT.

This clone was seen only once. The chain recombines TRBV18 with TRBJ1-1, with TRBD1 matching over 9 bases. This CDR3 region has 15 residues. CDR1 is KGHSH and CDR2 is LQKENI in the germline V gene. Trimming at V came to 6 bases and at J to 6 bases, leaving 11 bases not matched to a gene. The CDR3 nucleotides are TGTGCCAGCTCCCCCGGGACAGGGTATGGGGCTGAAGCTTTCTTT. This encodes CASSPGTGYGAEAFF.

The chain uses TRBV5-1 and TRBJ1-4; D is uncertain. The CDR3 is 14 amino acids. Per germline, CDR1 SGHRS and CDR2 YFSETQ. The V end lost 4 bases, the J end lost 3 bases, and 10 bases lay between the germline ends. CDR3 sequence: CASSQYGANEKLFF. The CDR3 region has the DNA TGCGCCAGCAGCCAGTATGGGGCTAATGAAAAACTGTTTTTT.

The rearrangement links TRBV28 to TRBJ2-1; D call uncertain. The V end lost 6 bases, the J end lost 1 base, and 10 bases lay between the germline ends. CDR3 length: 14 residues. Looked up from germline, CDR1 is MDHEN and CDR2 is SYDVKM. CDR3 protein: CASRSTMSYNEQFF. CDR3 nucleotide sequence: TGTGCCAGCAGGAGCACTATGTCCTACAATGAGCAGTTCTTC.

This chain links TRBV10-2 with TRBJ2-7; 9 bases are a match to TRBD1. This CDR3 has 15 amino acids. Unmatched junction bases numbered 7, after V lost 6 bases and J lost 1 base. CDR1 and CDR2 (germline): WSHSY, SAAADI. CDR3 residues: CASRWGQGVSYEQYF. Here the CDR3 DNA reads TGCGCCAGCAGGTGGGGACAGGGCGTTTCCTACGAGCAGTACTTC.

This chain joins TRBV6-6 and TRBJ2-2, with D possibly TRBD1 on 6 matching bases. This CDR3 contains 15 residues. Germline CDR1 and CDR2: MNHNY and SVGAGI (reference sequence). V was pared by 2 bases and J by 4 bases, with 11 bases between. The CDR3 loop reads CASSYPQGTTGELFF. CDR3 bases: TGTGCCAGCAGTTACCCTCAGGGGACCACCGGGGAGCTGTTTTTT.

CDR3 protein: CASSALGRNTEAFF. CDR3 DNA: TGTGCCAGCTCAGCACTAGGCAGGAACACTGAAGCTTTCTTT. The chain carries TRBV18 and TRBJ1-1; D call uncertain. The CDR3 extends over 14 amino acids. Per germline, CDR1 KGHSH and CDR2 LQKENI. Trimming shortened V by 5 bases and J by 1 base, and 11 bases separated the two germline ends.